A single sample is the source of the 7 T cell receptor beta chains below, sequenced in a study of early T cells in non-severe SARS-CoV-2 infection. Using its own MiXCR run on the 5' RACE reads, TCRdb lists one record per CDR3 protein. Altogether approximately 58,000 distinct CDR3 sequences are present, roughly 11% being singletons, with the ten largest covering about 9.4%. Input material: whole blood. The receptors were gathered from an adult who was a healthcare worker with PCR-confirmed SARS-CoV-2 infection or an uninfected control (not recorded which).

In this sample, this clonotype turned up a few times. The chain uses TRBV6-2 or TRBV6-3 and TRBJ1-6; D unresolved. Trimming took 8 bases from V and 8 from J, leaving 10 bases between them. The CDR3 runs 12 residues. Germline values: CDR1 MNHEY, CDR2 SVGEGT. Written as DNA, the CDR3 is TGTGCCAGCGGGTCAGGTGATTCACCCCTCCACTTT. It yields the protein CASGSGDSPLHF.

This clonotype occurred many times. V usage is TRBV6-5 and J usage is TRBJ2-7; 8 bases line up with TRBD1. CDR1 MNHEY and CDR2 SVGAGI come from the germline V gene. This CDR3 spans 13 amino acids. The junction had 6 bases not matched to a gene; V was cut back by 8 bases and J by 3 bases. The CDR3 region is CASQETGDYEQYF. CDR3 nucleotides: TGTGCCAGCCAGGAGACAGGGGACTACGAGCAGTACTTC.

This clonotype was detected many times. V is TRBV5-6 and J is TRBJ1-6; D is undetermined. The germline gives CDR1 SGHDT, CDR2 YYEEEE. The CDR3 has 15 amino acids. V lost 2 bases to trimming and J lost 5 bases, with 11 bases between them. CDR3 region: CASSFIREHNSPLHF. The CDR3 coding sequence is TGTGCCAGCAGCTTTATACGGGAGCATAATTCACCCCTCCACTTT.

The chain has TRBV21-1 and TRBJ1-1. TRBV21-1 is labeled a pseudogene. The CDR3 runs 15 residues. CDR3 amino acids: CASSKVGPVNTEAFF. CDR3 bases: TGTGCCAGCAGCAAAGTTGGGCCAGTAAACACTGAAGCTTTCTTT.

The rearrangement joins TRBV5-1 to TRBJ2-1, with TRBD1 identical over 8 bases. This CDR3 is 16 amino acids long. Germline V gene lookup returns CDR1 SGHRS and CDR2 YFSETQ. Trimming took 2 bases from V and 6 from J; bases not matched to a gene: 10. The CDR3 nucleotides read TGCGCCAGCAGCTTTGAACCGACAGGGGAGGCCAATGAGCAGTTCTTC. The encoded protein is CASSFEPTGEANEQFF.

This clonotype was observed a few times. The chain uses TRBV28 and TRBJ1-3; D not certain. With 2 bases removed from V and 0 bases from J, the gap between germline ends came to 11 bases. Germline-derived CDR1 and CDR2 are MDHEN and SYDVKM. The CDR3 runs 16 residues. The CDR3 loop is CASSLKSGSSGNTIYF. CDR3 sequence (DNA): TGTGCCAGCAGTTTAAAATCGGGAAGCTCTGGAAACACCATATATTTT.

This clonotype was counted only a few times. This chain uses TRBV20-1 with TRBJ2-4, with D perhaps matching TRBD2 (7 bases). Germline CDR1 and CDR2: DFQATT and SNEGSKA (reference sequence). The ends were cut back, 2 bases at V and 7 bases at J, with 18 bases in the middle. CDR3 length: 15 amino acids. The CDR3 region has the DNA TGCAGTGCTAGAAACCGCGGGGGCTCCCCCAACATTCAGTACTTC. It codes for CSARNRGGSPNIQYF.